The T cell receptor (beta chain) under discussion was sequenced for a study of a mutant IDH1 vaccine in newly diagnosed glioma. Study-wide background: Vaccines began 4-6 weeks after radiotherapy alone, or with temozolomide cycles.

This clone was found a few times. As yet, its antigen is unknown. Indicated time point: week 23, last vaccination. A 20-mer mutant IDH1 peptide at 300 ug was injected subcutaneously with topical imiquimod. Using immunoSEQ multiplex PCR, the repertoire was profiled, and TCRdb retains in-frame clones only, with some absent. The data hold some 42,000 clones, with about 80% observed a single time. CDR3 length: 16 residues. Per the germline V gene, CDR1 is GTSNPN and CDR2 is SVGIG (reference sequence). Trimming took 0 bases from V and 5 from J; bases not matched to a gene: 9. This sample comprised PBMCs, obtained from a glioma patient whose treatment included an IDH1 peptide vaccine. The sequence was collected from a man between 45 and 60 years old with glioma. The rearrangement links TRBV30 to TRBJ1-5; 8 bases fit TRBD1. CDR3 sequence reads: CAWSVPRQGKDQPQHF. The CDR3 DNA sequence: TGTGCCTGGAGTGTACCTCGACAGGGGAAGGATCAGCCCCAGCATTTT.